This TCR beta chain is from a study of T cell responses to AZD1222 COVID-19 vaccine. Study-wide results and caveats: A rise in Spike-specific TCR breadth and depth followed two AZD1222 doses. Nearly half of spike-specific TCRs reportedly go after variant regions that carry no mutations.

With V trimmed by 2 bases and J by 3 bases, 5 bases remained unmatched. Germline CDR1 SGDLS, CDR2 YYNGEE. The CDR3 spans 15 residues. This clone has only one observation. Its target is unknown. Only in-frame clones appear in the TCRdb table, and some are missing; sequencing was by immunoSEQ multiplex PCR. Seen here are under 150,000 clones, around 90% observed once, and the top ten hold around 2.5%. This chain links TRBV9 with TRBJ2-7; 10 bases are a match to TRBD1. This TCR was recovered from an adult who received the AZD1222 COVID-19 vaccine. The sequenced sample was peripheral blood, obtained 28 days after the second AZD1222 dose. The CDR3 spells CASSVGTGDVYEQYF. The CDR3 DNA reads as TGTGCCAGCAGCGTTGGGACAGGGGATGTCTACGAGCAGTACTTC. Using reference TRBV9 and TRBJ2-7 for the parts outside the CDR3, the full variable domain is DSGVTQTPKHLITATGQRVTLRCSPRSGDLSVYWYQQSLDQGLQFLIQYYNGEERAKGNILERFSAQQFPDLHSELNLSSLELGDSALYFCASSVGTGDVYEQYFGPGTRLTVT.